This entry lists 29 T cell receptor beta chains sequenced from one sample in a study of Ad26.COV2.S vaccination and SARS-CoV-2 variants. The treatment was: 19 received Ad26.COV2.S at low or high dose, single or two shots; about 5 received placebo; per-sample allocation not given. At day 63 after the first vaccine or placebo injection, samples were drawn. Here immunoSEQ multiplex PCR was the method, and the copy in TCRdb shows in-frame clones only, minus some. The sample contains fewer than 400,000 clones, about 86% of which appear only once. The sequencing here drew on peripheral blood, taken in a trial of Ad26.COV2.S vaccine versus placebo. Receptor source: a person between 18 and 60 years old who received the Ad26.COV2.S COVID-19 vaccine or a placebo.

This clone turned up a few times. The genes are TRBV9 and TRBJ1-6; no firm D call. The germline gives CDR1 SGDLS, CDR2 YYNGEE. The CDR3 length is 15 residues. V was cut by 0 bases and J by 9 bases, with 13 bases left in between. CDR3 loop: CASSVGGQIGSPLHF. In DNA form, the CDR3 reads TGTGCCAGCAGCGTAGGGGGTCAGATCGGTTCACCCCTCCACTTT.

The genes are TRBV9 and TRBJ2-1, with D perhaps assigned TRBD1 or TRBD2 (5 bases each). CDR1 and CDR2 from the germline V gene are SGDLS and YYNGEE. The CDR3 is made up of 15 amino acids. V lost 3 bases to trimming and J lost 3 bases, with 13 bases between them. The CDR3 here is CASSAHGTYYNEQFF. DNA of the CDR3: TGTGCCAGCAGCGCCCACGGGACCTACTACAATGAGCAGTTCTTC.

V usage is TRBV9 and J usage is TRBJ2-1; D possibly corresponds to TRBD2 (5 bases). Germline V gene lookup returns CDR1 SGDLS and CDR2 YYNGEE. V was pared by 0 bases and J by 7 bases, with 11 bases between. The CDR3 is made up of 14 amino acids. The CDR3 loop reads CASSVGGHPNEQFF. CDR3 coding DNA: TGTGCCAGCAGCGTAGGAGGGCACCCAAATGAGCAGTTCTTC.

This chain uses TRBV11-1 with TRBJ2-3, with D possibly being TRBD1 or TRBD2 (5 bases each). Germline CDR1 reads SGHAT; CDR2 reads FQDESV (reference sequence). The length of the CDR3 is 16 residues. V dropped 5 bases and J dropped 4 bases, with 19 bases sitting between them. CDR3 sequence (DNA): TGTGCCAGCAGCCGCGACGGGGCGCCTGGGGCAGATACGCAGTATTTT. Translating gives CASSRDGAPGADTQYF.

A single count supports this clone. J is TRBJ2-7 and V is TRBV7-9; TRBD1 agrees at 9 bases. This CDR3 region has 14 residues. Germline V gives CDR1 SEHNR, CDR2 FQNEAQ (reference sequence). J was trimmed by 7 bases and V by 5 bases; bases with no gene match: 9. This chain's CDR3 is CASSPSDRGGEQYF. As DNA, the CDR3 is TGTGCCAGCAGCCCCTCGGACAGGGGTGGAGAGCAGTACTTC.

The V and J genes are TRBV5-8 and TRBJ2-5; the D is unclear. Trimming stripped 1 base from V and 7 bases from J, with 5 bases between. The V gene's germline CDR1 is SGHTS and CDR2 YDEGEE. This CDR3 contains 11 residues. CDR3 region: CASSLLSTQYF. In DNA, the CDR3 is TGTGCCAGCAGCTTGTTGTCGACCCAGTACTTC.

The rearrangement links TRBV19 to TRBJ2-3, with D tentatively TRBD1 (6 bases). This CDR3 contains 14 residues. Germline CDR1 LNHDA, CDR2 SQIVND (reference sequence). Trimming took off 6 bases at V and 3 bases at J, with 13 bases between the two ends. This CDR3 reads CASRNQGWTDTQYF. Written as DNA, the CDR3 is TGTGCCAGTAGGAATCAGGGGTGGACAGATACGCAGTATTTT.

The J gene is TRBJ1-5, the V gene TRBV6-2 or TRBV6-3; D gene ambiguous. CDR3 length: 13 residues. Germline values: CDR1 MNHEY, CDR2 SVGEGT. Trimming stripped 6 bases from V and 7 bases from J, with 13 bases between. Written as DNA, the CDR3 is TGTGCCAGCAGCTATACTCTTGGACAGCCCCAGCATTTT. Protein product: CASSYTLGQPQHF.

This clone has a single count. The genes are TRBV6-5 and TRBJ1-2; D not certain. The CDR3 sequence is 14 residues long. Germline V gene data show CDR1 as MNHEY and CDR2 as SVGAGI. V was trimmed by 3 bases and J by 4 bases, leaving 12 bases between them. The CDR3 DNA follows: TGTGCCAGCAGTTATCGGGCCTCCCCCTATGGCTACACCTTC. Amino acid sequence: CASSYRASPYGYTF.

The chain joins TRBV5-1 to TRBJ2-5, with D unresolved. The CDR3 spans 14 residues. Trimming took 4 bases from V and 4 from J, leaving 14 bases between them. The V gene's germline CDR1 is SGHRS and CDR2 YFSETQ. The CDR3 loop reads CASSTRTVGETQYF. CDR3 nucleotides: TGCGCCAGCAGCACCCGCACGGTTGGAGAGACCCAGTACTTC.

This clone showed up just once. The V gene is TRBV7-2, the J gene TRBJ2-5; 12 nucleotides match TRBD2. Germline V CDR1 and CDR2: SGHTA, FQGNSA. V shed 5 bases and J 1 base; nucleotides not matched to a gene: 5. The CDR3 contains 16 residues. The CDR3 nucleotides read TGTGCCAGCAGCAGGCGACTAGCGGGGGTCCAAGAGACCCAGTACTTC. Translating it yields CASSRRLAGVQETQYF. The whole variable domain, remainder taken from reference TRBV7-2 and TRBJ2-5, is GAGVSQSPSNKVTEKGKDVELRCDPISGHTALYWYRQSLGQGLEFLIYFQGNSAPDKSGLPSDRFSAERTGGSVSTLTIQRTQQEDSAVYLCASSRRLAGVQETQYFGPGTRLLVL.

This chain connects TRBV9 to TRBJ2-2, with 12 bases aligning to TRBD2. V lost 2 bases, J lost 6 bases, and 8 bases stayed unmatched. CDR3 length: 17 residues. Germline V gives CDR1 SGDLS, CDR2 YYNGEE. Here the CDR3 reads CASSVASGGAVAGELFF. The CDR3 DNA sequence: TGTGCCAGCAGCGTGGCTAGCGGGGGGGCCGTCGCCGGGGAGCTGTTTTTT. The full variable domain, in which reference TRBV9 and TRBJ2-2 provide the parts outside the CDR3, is DSGVTQTPKHLITATGQRVTLRCSPRSGDLSVYWYQQSLDQGLQFLIQYYNGEERAKGNILERFSAQQFPDLHSELNLSSLELGDSALYFCASSVASGGAVAGELFFGEGSRLTVL.

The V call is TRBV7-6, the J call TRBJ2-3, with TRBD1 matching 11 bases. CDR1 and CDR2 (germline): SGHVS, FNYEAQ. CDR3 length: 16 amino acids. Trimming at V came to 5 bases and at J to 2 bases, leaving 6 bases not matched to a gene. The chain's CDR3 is CASSTGTGGTTDTQYF. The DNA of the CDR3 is TGTGCCAGCAGCACAGGGACAGGGGGGACCACAGATACGCAGTATTTT.

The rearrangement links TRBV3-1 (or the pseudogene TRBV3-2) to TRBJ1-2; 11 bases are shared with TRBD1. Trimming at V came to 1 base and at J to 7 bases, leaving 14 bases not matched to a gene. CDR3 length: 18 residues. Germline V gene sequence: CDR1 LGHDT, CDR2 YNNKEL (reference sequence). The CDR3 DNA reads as TGTGCCAGCAGCCAAGGGTTTGTCCGTATAGGGACAGGGGGTGGCTACACCTTC. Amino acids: CASSQGFVRIGTGGGYTF.

CDR3 coding DNA: TGTGCCATCAGTGAGTCGGGACTAGCGGGGGGGAACACAGATACGCAGTATTTT. This codes for CAISESGLAGGNTDTQYF. The J gene is TRBJ2-3, the V gene TRBV10-3; 16 bases agree with TRBD2. Germline CDR1 is ENHRY and CDR2 is SYGVKD. The CDR3 length is 18 residues. Trimming at V came to 0 bases and at J to 2 bases, leaving 2 bases not matched to a gene.

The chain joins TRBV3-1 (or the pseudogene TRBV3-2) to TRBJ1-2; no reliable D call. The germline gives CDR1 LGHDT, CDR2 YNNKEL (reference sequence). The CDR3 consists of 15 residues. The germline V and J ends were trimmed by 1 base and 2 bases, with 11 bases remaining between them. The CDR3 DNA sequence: TGTGCCAGCAGCCAAGTTGGGCAGTCAAACTATGGCTACACCTTC. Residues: CASSQVGQSNYGYTF.

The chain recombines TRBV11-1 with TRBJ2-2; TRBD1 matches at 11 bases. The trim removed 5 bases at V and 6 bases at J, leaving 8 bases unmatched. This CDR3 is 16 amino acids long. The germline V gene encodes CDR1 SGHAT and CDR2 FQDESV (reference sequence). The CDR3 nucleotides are TGTGCCAGCAGCCCGTCAGGACAGGGGGCCGCCGGGGAGCTGTTTTTT. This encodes CASSPSGQGAAGELFF.

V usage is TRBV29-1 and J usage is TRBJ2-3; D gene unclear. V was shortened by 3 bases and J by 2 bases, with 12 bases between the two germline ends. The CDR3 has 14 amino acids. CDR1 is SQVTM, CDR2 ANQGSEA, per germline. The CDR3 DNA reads TGCAGCGTTGACGTGGACGGACCCACAGATACGCAGTATTTT. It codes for CSVDVDGPTDTQYF.

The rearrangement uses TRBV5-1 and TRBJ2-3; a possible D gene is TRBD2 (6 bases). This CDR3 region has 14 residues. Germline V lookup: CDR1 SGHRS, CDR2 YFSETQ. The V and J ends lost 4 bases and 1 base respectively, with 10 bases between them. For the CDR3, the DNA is TGCGCCAGCAGCGTGGGACTGGGCACAGATACGCAGTATTTT. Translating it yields CASSVGLGTDTQYF.

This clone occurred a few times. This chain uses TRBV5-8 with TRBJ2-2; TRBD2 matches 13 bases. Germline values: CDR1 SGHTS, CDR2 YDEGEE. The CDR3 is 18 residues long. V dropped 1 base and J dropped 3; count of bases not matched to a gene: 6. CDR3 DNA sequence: TGTGCCAGCAGCTTGCGACTAGCGGGGGGCCGGGACACCGGGGAGCTGTTTTTT. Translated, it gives CASSLRLAGGRDTGELFF. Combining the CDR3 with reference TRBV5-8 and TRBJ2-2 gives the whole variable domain EAGVTQSPTHLIKTRGQQATLRCSPISGHTSVYWYQQALGLGLQFLLWYDEGEERNRGNFPPRFSGRQFPNYSSELNVNALELEDSALYLCASSLRLAGGRDTGELFFGEGSRLTVL.

The CDR3 DNA is TGTGCCATCAGAGAGGACAGGGAGGGTAGCACTGAAGCTTTCTTT. It yields the protein CAIREDREGSTEAFF. This chain uses TRBV10-3 with TRBJ1-1, with TRBD1 identical over 8 bases. The CDR3 runs 15 residues. Germline assignment: CDR1 ENHRY and CDR2 SYGVKD. The V gene end was trimmed by 6 bases and the J gene end by 4 bases; junction bases not matched to a gene: 10.

In DNA, the CDR3 is TGTGCCAGCAGCGCGCATTTTGGAGGGAACACTGAAGCTTTCTTT. It codes for CASSAHFGGNTEAFF. The J gene is TRBJ1-1, the V gene TRBV5-5; D remains unclear. The V gene's germline CDR1 is SGHKS and CDR2 YYEKEE (reference sequence). CDR3 length: 15 amino acids. V gave up 4 bases and J gave up 1 base, with 14 bases separating them.

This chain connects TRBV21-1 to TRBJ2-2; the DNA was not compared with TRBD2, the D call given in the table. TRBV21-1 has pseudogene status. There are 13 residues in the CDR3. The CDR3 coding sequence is TGTGCCAGCAGCAAAGCGCGAACCGGGGAGCTGTTTTTT. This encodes CASSKARTGELFF.

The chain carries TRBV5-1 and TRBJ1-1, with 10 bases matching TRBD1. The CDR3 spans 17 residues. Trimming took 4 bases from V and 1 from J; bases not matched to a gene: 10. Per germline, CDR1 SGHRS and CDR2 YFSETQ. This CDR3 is CASSAPRDRGWNTEAFF. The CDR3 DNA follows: TGCGCCAGCAGCGCCCCCCGGGACAGGGGATGGAACACTGAAGCTTTCTTT.

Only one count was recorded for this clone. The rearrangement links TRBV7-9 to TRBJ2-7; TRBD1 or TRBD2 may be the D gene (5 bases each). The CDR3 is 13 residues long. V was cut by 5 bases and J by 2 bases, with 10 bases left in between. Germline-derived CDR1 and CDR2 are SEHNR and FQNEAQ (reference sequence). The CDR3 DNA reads TGTGCCAGCAGCCTGGGGGATACCTACGAGCAGTACTTC. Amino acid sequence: CASSLGDTYEQYF.

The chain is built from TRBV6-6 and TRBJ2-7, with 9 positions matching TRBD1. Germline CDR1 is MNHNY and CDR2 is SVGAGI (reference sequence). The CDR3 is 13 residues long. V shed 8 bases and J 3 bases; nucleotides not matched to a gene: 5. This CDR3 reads CASLETGGYEQYF. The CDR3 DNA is TGTGCCAGCCTAGAGACAGGGGGCTACGAGCAGTACTTC.

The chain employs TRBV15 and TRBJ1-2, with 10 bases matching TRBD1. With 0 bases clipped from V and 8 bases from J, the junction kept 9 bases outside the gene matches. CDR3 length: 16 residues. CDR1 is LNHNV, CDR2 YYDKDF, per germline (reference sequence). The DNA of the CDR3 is TGTGCCACCAGCAGAGATATAGGACAGGGGGGATCGGGCTACACCTTC. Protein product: CATSRDIGQGGSGYTF. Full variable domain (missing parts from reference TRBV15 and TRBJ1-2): DAMVIQNPRYQVTQFGKPVTLSCSQTLNHNVMYWYQQKSSQAPKLLFHYYDKDFNNEADTPDNFQSRRPNTSFCFLDIRSPGLGDTAMYLCATSRDIGQGGSGYTFGSGTRLTVV.

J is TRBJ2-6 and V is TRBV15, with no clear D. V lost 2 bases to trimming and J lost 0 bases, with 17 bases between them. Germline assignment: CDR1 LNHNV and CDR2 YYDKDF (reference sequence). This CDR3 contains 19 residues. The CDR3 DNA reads TGTGCCACCAGCAGACCCGGACGGACCCTGGGCTCTGGGGCCAACGTCCTGACTTTC. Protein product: CATSRPGRTLGSGANVLTF.

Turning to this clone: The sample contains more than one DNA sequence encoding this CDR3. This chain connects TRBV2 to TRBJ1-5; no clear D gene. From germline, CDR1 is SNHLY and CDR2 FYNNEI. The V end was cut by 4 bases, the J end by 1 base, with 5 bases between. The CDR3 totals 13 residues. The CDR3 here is CASSVGSNQPQHF. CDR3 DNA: TGTGCCAGCAGTGTCGGCAGCAATCAGCCCCAGCATTTT. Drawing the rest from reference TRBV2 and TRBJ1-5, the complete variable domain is EPEVTQTPSHQVTQMGQEVILRCVPISNHLYFYWYRQILGQKVEFLVSFYNNEISEKSEIFDDQFSVERPDGSNFTLKIRSTKLEDSAMYFCASSVGSNQPQHFGDGTRLSIL.